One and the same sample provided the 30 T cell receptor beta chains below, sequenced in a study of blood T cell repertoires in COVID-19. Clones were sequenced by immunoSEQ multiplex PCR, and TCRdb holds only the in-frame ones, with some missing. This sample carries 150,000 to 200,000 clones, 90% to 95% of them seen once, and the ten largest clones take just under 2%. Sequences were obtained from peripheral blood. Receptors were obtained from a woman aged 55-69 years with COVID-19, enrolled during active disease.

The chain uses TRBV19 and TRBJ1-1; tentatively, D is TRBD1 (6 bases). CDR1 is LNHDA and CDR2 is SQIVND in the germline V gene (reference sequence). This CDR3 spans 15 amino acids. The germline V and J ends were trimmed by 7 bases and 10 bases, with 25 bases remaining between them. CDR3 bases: TGTGCCAGTATCCCCCTTGGACAGACTGCGGAACGAGCTTTCTTT. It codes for CASIPLGQTAERAFF.

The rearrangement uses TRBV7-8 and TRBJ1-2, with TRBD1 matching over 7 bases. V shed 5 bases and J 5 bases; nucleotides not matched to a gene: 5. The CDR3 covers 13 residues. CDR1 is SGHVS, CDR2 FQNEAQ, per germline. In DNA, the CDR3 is TGTGCCAGCAGCGCGGACAGGAATTATGGCTACACCTTC. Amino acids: CASSADRNYGYTF.

CDR3 nucleotide sequence: TGTGCCAGCAGCTTAGAAGTCGGCAGGCCTAACTCTGGAAACACCATATATTTT. Encoded protein: CASSLEVGRPNSGNTIYF. The chain uses TRBV7-7 and TRBJ1-3, with D uncertain. Germline V gene sequence: CDR1 SSHAT, CDR2 FNYEAQ (reference sequence). The CDR3 has 18 residues. V was cut by 1 base and J by 0 bases, with 16 bases left in between.

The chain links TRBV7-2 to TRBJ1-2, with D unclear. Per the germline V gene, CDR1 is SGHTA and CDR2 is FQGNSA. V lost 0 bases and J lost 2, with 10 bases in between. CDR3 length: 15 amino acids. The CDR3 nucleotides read TGTGCCAGCAGCTTAGCGGAGGGTAGCAACTATGGCTACACCTTC. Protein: CASSLAEGSNYGYTF.

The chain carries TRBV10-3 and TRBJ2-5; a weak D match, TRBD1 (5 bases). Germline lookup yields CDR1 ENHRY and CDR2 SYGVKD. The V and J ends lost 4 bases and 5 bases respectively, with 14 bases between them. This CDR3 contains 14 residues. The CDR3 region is CAISAGSGSETQYF. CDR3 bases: TGTGCCATCAGTGCCGGCTCAGGGTCCGAGACCCAGTACTTC.

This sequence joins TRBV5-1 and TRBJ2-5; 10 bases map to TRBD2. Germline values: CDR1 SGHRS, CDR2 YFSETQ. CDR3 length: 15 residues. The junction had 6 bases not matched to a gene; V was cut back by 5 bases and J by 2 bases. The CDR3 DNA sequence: TGCGCCAGCAGGCCACTAGCGGGGATACAAGAGACCCAGTACTTC. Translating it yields CASRPLAGIQETQYF.

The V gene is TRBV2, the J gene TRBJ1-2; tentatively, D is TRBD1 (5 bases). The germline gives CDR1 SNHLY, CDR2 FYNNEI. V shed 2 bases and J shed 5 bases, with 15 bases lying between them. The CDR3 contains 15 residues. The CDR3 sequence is CASSELKGSVYGYTF. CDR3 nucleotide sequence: TGTGCCAGCAGTGAATTGAAGGGGTCAGTGTATGGCTACACCTTC.

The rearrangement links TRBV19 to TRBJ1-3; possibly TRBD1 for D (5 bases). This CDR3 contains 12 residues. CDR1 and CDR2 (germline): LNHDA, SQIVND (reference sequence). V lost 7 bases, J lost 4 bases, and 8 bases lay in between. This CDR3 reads CASTGSGNTIYF. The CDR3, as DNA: TGTGCCAGTACAGGGTCCGGAAACACCATATATTTT.

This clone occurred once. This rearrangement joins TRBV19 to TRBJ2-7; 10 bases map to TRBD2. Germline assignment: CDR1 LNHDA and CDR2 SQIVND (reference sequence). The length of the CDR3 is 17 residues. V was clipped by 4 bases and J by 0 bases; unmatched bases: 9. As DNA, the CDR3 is TGTGCCAGTAGTACAGCTAGCGGGGGCCTTCACTCCTACGAGCAGTACTTC. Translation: CASSTASGGLHSYEQYF.

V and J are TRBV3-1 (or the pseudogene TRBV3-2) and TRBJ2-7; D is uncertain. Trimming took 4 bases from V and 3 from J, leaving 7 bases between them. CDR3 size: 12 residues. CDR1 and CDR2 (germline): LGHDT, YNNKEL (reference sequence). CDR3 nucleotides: TGTGCCAGCAGCCTACTCGGCTACGAGCAGTACTTC. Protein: CASSLLGYEQYF.

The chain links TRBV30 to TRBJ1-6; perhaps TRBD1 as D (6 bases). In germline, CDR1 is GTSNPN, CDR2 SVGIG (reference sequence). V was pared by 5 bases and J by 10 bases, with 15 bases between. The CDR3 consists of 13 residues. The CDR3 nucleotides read TGTGCCTGGGCCGTTCAGGGACAATCACCCCTCCACTTT. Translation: CAWAVQGQSPLHF.

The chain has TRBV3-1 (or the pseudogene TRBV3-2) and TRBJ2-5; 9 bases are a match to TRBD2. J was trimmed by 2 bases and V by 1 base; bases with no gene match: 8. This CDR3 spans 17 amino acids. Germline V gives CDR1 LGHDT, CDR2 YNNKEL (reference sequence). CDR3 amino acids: CASSQGGLAGFQETQYF. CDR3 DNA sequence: TGTGCCAGCAGCCAAGGGGGCCTAGCGGGGTTTCAAGAGACCCAGTACTTC.

Here the CDR3 reads CASSQVSRARGYTF. The DNA of the CDR3 is TGTGCCAGCAGCCAAGTGAGCAGGGCGAGAGGCTACACCTTC. The V call is TRBV3-1 (or the pseudogene TRBV3-2), the J call TRBJ1-2; D is perhaps TRBD1 (5 bases). The CDR3 loop spans 14 amino acids. From germline, CDR1 is LGHDT and CDR2 YNNKEL (reference sequence). V was shortened by 1 base and J by 8 bases, with 14 bases between the two germline ends.

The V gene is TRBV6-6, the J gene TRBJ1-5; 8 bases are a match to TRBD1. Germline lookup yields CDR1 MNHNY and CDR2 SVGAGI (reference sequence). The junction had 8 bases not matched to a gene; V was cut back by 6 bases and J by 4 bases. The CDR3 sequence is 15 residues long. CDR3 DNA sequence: TGTGCCAGCAGCCGACATCGACAGGGGAATCAGCCCCAGCATTTT. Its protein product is CASSRHRQGNQPQHF.

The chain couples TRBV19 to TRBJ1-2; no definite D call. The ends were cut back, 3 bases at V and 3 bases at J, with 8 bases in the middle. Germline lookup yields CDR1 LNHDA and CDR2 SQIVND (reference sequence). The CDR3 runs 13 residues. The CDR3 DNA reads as TGTGCCAGTAGTATCCCAGAATACTATGGCTACACCTTC. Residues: CASSIPEYYGYTF.

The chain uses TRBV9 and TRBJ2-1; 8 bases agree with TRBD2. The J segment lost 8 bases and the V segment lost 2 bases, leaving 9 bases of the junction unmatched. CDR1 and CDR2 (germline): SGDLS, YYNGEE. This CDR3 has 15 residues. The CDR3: CASSVGGGPLDEQFF. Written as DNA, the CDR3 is TGTGCCAGCAGCGTCGGCGGGGGGCCCTTGGATGAGCAGTTCTTC.

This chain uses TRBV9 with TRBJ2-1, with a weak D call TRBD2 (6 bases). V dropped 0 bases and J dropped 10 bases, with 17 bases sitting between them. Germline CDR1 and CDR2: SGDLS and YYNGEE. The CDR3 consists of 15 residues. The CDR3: CASSVDRGAGEEQFF. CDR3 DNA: TGTGCCAGCAGCGTAGATCGCGGGGCTGGGGAGGAGCAGTTCTTC.

The CDR3 sequence: CATSRDRQGVGEKLFF. In nucleotides, the CDR3 is TGTGCCACCAGCAGAGACCGACAGGGGGTTGGTGAAAAACTGTTTTTT. This chain links TRBV15 with TRBJ1-4; 9 positions match TRBD1. The CDR3 length is 16 residues. V dropped 0 bases and J dropped 7; count of bases not matched to a gene: 6. Germline values: CDR1 LNHNV, CDR2 YYDKDF (reference sequence).

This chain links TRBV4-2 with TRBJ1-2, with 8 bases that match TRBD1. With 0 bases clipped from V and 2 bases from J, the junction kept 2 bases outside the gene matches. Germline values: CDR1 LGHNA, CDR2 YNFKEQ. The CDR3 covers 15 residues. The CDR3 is CASSQDRTGNYGYTF. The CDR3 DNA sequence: TGTGCCAGCAGCCAAGATAGGACAGGGAACTATGGCTACACCTTC.

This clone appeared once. For the CDR3, the DNA is TGTGCCAGCACCGGACTAGCGGGGGGACAAGGGGAGACCCAGTACTTC. It specifies CASTGLAGGQGETQYF. This chain links TRBV18 with TRBJ2-5; 14 positions match TRBD2. CDR3 length: 16 amino acids. Per germline, CDR1 KGHSH and CDR2 LQKENI. J lost 5 bases, V lost 8 bases, and 10 bases had no gene match.

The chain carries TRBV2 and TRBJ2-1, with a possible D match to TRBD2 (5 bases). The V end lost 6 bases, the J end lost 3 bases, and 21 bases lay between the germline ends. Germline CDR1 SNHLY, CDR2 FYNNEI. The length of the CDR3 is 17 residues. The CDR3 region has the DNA TGTGCCAGCAGAAATCACGGGTCTAGCAGCCTCTACAATGAGCAGTTCTTC. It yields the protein CASRNHGSSSLYNEQFF.

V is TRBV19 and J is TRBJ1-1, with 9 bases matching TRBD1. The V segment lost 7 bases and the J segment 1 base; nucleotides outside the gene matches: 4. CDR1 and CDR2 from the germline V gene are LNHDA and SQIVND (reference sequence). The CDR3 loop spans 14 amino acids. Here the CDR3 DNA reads TGTGCCAGTACCCCGGGACAGGGGAACACTGAAGCTTTCTTT. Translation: CASTPGQGNTEAFF.

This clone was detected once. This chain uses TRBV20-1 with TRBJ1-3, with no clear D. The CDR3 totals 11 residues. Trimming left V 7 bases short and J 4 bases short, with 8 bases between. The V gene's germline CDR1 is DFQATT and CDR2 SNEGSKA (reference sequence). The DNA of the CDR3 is TGCAGTGTAGAACAGGGAAACACCATATATTTT. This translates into CSVEQGNTIYF.

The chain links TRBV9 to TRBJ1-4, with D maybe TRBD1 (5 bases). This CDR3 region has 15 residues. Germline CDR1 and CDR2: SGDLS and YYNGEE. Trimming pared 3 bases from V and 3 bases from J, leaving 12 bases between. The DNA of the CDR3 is TGTGCCAGCAGCGCAAGACAGTCTGCTAATGAAAAACTGTTTTTT. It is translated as CASSARQSANEKLFF.

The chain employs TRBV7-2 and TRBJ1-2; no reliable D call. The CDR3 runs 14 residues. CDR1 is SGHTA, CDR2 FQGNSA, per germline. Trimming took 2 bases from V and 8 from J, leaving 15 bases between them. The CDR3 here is CASSLRVQAGGYTF. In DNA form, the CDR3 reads TGTGCCAGCAGCTTAAGAGTCCAGGCGGGAGGCTACACCTTC.

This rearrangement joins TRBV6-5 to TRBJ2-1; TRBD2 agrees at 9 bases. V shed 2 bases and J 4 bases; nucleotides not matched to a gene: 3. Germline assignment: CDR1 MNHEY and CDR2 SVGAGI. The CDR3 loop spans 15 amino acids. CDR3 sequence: CASSYGTSRYNEQFF. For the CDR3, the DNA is TGTGCCAGCAGTTACGGGACTAGCCGGTACAATGAGCAGTTCTTC.

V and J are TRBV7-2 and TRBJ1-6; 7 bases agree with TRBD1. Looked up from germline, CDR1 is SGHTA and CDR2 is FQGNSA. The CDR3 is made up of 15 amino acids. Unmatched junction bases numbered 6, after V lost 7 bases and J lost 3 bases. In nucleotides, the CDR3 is TGTGCCAGCAAGTGGGACAGCAGCTATAATTCACCCCTCCACTTT. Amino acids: CASKWDSSYNSPLHF.

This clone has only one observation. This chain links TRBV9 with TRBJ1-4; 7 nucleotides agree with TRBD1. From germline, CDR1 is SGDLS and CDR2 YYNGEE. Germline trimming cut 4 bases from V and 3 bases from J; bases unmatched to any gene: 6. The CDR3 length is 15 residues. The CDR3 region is CASSLQGVANEKLFF. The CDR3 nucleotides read TGTGCCAGCAGCCTCCAGGGGGTAGCTAATGAAAAACTGTTTTTT. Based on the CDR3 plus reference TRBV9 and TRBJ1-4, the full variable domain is DSGVTQTPKHLITATGQRVTLRCSPRSGDLSVYWYQQSLDQGLQFLIQYYNGEERAKGNILERFSAQQFPDLHSELNLSSLELGDSALYFCASSLQGVANEKLFFGSGTQLSVL.

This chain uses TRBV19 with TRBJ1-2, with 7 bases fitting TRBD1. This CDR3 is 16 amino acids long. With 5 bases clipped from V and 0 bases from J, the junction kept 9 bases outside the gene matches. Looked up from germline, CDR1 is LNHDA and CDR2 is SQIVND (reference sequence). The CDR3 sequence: CASSPRGQHPNYGYTF. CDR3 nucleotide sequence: TGTGCCAGTAGTCCCAGGGGACAGCACCCTAACTATGGCTACACCTTC.

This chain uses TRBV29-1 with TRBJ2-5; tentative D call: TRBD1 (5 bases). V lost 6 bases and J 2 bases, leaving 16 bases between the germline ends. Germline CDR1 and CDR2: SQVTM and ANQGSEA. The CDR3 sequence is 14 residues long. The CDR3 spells CSVIGAVDQETQYF. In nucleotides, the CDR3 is TGCAGCGTAATTGGGGCAGTAGATCAAGAGACCCAGTACTTC.